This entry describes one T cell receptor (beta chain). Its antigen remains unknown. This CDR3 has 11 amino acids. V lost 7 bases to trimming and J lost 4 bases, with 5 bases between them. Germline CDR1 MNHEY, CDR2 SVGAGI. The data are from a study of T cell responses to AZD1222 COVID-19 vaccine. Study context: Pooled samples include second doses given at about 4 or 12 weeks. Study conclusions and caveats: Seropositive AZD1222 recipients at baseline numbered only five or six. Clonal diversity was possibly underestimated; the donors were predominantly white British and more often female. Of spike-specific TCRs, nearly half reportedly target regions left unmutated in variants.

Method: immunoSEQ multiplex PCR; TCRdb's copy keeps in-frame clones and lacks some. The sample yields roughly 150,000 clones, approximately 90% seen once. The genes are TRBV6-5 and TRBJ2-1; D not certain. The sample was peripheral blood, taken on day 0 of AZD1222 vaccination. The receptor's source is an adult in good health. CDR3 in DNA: TGTGCCAGCAACGCTTACAATGAGCAGTTCTTC. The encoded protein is CASNAYNEQFF.